The source of this T cell receptor (beta chain) is a study of blood T cells in healthy people across ages. Turning to this clonotype: Its antigen is still unknown.

Through a sample-barcoded 5' primer and a J-beta primer mix, a second PCR was run for roughly 6 to 11 cycles. Sequencing yielded, for each sample, at least 3 million paired-end reads carrying CDR3. One entry per CDR3 protein, called by TCRdb with MiXCR from the 5' RACE reads. The table lists more than 800,000 distinct CDR3 sequences, 29% of them singletons. Study outcomes and limitations: TCR beta diversity was tightly associated with the proportion of naive T cells. Observed TCR beta diversity per million T cells went down as age went up. This fall followed a roughly linear course with age.

The V end was cut by 5 bases, the J end by 2 bases, with 13 bases between. The CDR3 is 14 amino acids. CDR1 is GTSNPN and CDR2 is SVGIG in the germline V gene (reference sequence). The chain uses TRBV30 and TRBJ1-5; D remains unclear. Material for sequencing was blood. The TCR comes from a woman of 80 years or more in good health. The CDR3 loop is CAWDFGGGNQPQHF. As DNA, the CDR3 is TGTGCCTGGGACTTTGGTGGTGGCAATCAGCCCCAGCATTTT.